This T cell receptor (beta chain) derives from a study of blood T cell repertoires in COVID-19. Across the whole study: Sites across the United States, Italy and Spain contributed samples from acute and convalescent COVID-19. Sample material is recorded as cDNA or gDNA derived from T cells, B-cell-depleted T cells, or PBMCs.

This clone was counted once. Seattle patients were enrolled while actively infected and followed longitudinally. Per the authors' pipeline: Reference gene primers were amplified, and this amplification served to estimate nucleated cell counts. TCRdb keeps only in-frame clones here, not all; method: immunoSEQ multiplex PCR. D and trimming were read from the DNA, whereas the V and J calls and clone size are those reported in that table. The table records roughly 200,000 clones, roughly 77% of them present only once. This CDR3 has 12 amino acids. V was pared by 5 bases and J by 6 bases, with 3 bases of the junction left unmatched.

V usage is TRBV12-3 or TRBV12-4 and J usage is TRBJ1-1; 7 bases are a match to TRBD1. The source of this sequence is a woman older than 75 with COVID-19, enrolled during active disease. Source material: peripheral blood. Written as DNA, the CDR3 is TGTGCCAGCAGTCCCCAGGGGGCTGAAGCTTTCTTT. Translated, it gives CASSPQGAEAFF.